This T cell receptor (beta chain) is drawn from a study of immune evolution from preneoplasia to lung adenocarcinoma. Sequencing was performed with immunoSEQ multiplex PCR; in TCRdb, only in-frame clones are kept and a portion is missing. This table has roughly 4,800 clones, 85% appearing once. This clone was detected only once. Specimen: FFPE adjacent normal lung tissue. The sequence was collected from an older donor with lung adenocarcinoma.

The DNA of the CDR3 is TGTGCCAGCAGCTTAGATCAAGGGGTTGATGGCTACACCTTC. It yields the protein CASSLDQGVDGYTF. The J gene is TRBJ1-2, the V gene TRBV11-2; D perhaps matches TRBD1 (5 bases). CDR1 is SGHAT, CDR2 FQNNGV, per germline. Trimming took 0 bases from V and 6 from J, leaving 11 bases between them. The length of the CDR3 is 14 residues.